A single sample gave rise to the 8 T cell receptor beta chains below, sequenced in a study of technical replicates of blood from several donors. Clones were sequenced by immunoSEQ multiplex PCR, and TCRdb holds only the in-frame ones, with some missing. Altogether 85,000 to 100,000 clones are present, about 94% being singletons, with the ten largest covering 0.22%. Sequencing was done on a sample of T cells isolated from PBMCs. The receptors come from a human donor in good health.

J is TRBJ1-6 and V is TRBV9; the match to TRBD1 covers 7 bases. This CDR3 region has 18 residues. Unmatched junction bases numbered 8, after V lost 0 bases and J lost 2 bases. In germline, CDR1 is SGDLS, CDR2 YYNGEE. The DNA for the CDR3 is TGTGCCAGCAGCGTAGAGTCGGGGACAGATCCCTATAATTCACCCCTCCACTTT. Translating gives CASSVESGTDPYNSPLHF.

This chain uses TRBV2 with TRBJ2-5; 8 bases match TRBD2. V lost 5 bases and J lost 4; bases outside the gene matches: 9. Germline CDR1 is SNHLY and CDR2 is FYNNEI. The CDR3 contains 15 residues. The CDR3 coding sequence is TGTGCCAGCAGTCCAGCCAGCGGGGGTGGAGAGACCCAGTACTTC. Its translation: CASSPASGGGETQYF. Drawing the rest from reference TRBV2 and TRBJ2-5, the complete variable domain is EPEVTQTPSHQVTQMGQEVILRCVPISNHLYFYWYRQILGQKVEFLVSFYNNEISEKSEIFDDQFSVERPDGSNFTLKIRSTKLEDSAMYFCASSPASGGGETQYFGPGTRLLVL.

The V call is TRBV5-4, the J call TRBJ2-1; 10 bases map to TRBD1. The CDR3 is 16 amino acids. The V and J ends lost 0 bases and 0 bases, in that order; junction bases with no gene match: 0. Germline CDR1 is SGHNT and CDR2 is YYREEE (reference sequence). CDR3 sequence: CASSLGTGGSYNEQFF. The CDR3 region has the DNA TGTGCCAGCAGCTTGGGGACAGGGGGCTCCTACAATGAGCAGTTCTTC.

CDR3 coding DNA: TGCGCCAGCAGCCTCGGACAGCTCTCTGGAAACACCATATATTTT. This encodes CASSLGQLSGNTIYF. This chain uses TRBV4-1 with TRBJ1-3; TRBD1 is a possible D gene (6 bases). CDR1 is MGHRA and CDR2 is YSYEKL in the germline V gene. The CDR3 length is 15 residues. Trimming removed 4 bases at V and 0 bases at J, with 10 bases between.

J is TRBJ2-5 and V is TRBV27; TRBD1 is a possible D gene (5 bases). This CDR3 has 15 residues. Trimming removed 5 bases from V and 3 bases from J, with 16 bases in between. CDR1 MNHEY and CDR2 SMNVEV come from the germline V gene (reference sequence). CDR3: CASSPGLIGEETQYF. The CDR3 bases are TGTGCCAGCAGTCCGGGCTTAATAGGGGAAGAGACCCAGTACTTC.

The chain is built from TRBV2 and TRBJ2-1, with 7 bases identical to TRBD1. V lost 5 bases, J lost 15 bases, and 7 bases stayed unmatched. The CDR3 is 11 residues long. CDR1 is SNHLY, CDR2 FYNNEI, per germline. This CDR3 reads CASSPGQVLFF. The CDR3, as DNA: TGTGCCAGCAGTCCCGGACAGGTTTTGTTCTTC.

The chain recombines TRBV7-9 with TRBJ2-5; 11 bases map to TRBD1. Germline V gene sequence: CDR1 SEHNR, CDR2 FQNEAQ (reference sequence). CDR3 length: 14 amino acids. V lost 5 bases to trimming and J lost 3 bases; unmatched junction nucleotides: 2. CDR3 sequence: CASSLGQGEETQYF. CDR3 DNA: TGTGCCAGCAGCCTGGGACAGGGGGAAGAGACCCAGTACTTC.

The V and J genes are TRBV27 and TRBJ1-5, with TRBD1 matching over 8 bases. J was trimmed by 5 bases and V by 5 bases; bases with no gene match: 8. The CDR3 runs to 15 residues. Germline values: CDR1 MNHEY, CDR2 SMNVEV (reference sequence). The CDR3 DNA reads TGTGCCAGCAGTCCGGACAGGGTAGGAGATCAGCCCCAGCATTTT. It codes for CASSPDRVGDQPQHF.